What follows describes a single T cell receptor beta chain. This record comes from a study of blood T cell repertoires in COVID-19. V shed 6 bases and J 0 bases; nucleotides not matched to a gene: 1. Germline V gene sequence: CDR1 SGHTA, CDR2 FQGNSA. This CDR3 comprises 15 residues. Produced via immunoSEQ multiplex PCR; TCRdb's table is partial and in-frame only. The sample lists 250,000 to 300,000 clones; approximately 86% were seen once. The chain uses TRBV7-2 and TRBJ2-2, with 10 bases matching TRBD1. The source is a man aged 30 to 45 with active or convalescent COVID-19. The sample taken for sequencing was peripheral blood. The CDR3 spells CASRTGGANTGELFF. The CDR3 coding sequence is TGTGCCAGCAGGACAGGGGGCGCGAACACCGGGGAGCTGTTTTTT.